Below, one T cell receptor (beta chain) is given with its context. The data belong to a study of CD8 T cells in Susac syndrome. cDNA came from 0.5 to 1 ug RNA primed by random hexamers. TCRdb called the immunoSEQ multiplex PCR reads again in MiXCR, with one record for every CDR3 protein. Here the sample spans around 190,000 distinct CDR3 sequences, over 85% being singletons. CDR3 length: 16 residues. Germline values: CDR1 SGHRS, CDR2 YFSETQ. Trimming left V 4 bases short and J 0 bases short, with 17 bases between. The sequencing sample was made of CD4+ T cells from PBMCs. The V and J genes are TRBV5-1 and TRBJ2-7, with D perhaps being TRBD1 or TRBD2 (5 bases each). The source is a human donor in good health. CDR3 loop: CASSPRGGPSSYEQYF. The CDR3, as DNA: TGCGCCAGCAGCCCGAGGGGCGGGCCGAGCTCCTACGAGCAGTACTTC.